This T cell receptor beta chain was observed in a study of T cells after somatic rescue of genetic block. The ends were cut back, 0 bases at V and 6 bases at J, with 9 bases in the middle. Germline V gives CDR1 MNHNY, CDR2 SVGAGI (reference sequence). This CDR3 region has 14 residues. Here immunoSEQ multiplex PCR was the method, and the copy in TCRdb shows in-frame clones only, minus some. The sample holds 60,000 to 90,000 clones, roughly 90% seen once. Sequencing was done on a sample of peripheral blood mononuclear cells (PBMCs). The source is a young man. This chain joins TRBV6-6 and TRBJ1-5, with D possibly TRBD1 on 5 matching bases. CDR3 nucleotides: TGTGCCAGCAGTTACTCTGGGGGTCGTCAGCCCCAGCATTTT. The encoded protein is CASSYSGGRQPQHF.